The sample holds a few counts of the clone carrying this T cell receptor beta chain. What it recognizes is unknown. The record originates from a study of response to subunit inactivated influenza vaccine. Overall study findings and caveats: Authors proposed each seasonal influenza vaccination draws in few new T cells.

TCRdb independently ran MiXCR on the RT-PCR reads; one entry per CDR3 protein. The repertoire includes roughly 570,000 distinct CDR3 sequences, around 13% of them detected once, and 11% sits in the top ten. The ends were cut back, 1 base at V and 4 bases at J, with 11 bases in the middle. The CDR3 runs 14 residues. CDR1 and CDR2 from the germline V gene are SEHNR and FQNEAQ (reference sequence). This material consisted of PBMCs from blood, taken 11 to 12 days after vaccination. The V gene is TRBV7-9, the J gene TRBJ2-7, with no clear D. The receptor's source is a man aged 45-60 years who received an inactivated influenza vaccine. Written as DNA, the CDR3 is TGTGCCAGCAGCTTAGAACGAGGAAATTACGAGCAGTACTTC. It is translated as CASSLERGNYEQYF.